This T cell receptor beta chain was identified in a study of T cells in Graves' hyperthyroidism and ophthalmopathy (dated by TCRdb to between 2018 and 2021). About the full investigation: Peripheral blood was sampled at the time of initial diagnosis, prior to any treatment. The study also compared thyroid tissue and blood T-cell repertoires from five or six Graves' hyperthyroidism patients. TCR Vbeta CDR3 sequencing of 120 to 150 peripheral blood samples (roughly 43 ophthalmopathy, 75 hyperthyroidism and approximately 17 progressor patients) is reported in the paper. The 100 or so discovery patients were divided at random into training and test sets in a 7:3 ratio. To identify TCR V-J signatures that set the groups apart, the researchers used a discovery cohort of 100 patients, made up of approximately 43 with Graves' ophthalmopathy and some 56 with stable Graves' hyperthyroidism. After blood sampling, hyperthyroidism patients were treated with methimazole at a starting dose of 30 mg daily, and ophthalmopathy patients were treated with high-dose intravenous methylprednisolone. Prospective prediction of ophthalmopathy was tested in an independent validation cohort of about 19 hyperthyroidism patients and 15 to 17 patients who later progressed to ophthalmopathy.

What the study reported, not specific to this receptor: In validation, progression to ophthalmopathy was predicted by the model with around 71% sensitivity and 72.22% specificity, a median of about 6.4 months before onset. Blood samples also contained most of the expanded thyroid clonotypes (frequency above 0.001), which suggests that blood repertoires may reflect thyroid immune responses. No statistical method was used to set the sample size in advance, and investigators knew the group allocation. In cross-validation, a model built on a 13 V-J signature told ophthalmopathy apart from stable hyperthyroidism with 87.88% sensitivity and around 84% specificity, and in testing the same model reached 80%/75%.

Hyperthyroidism patients were newly diagnosed, with disease duration under 2 months, and aged 18 to 65 years. Patients with uncontrolled infections, other autoimmune diseases, pregnancy or lactation were excluded. Diagnoses were based on clinical symptoms, serum thyroxine and TRAb, thyroid ultrasound and orbital computed tomography. For progressor patients, blood was drawn at the first diagnosis of hyperthyroidism, before any ophthalmopathy symptoms had appeared. PBMCs were isolated from 7.5 to 10 ml of fresh peripheral blood by Ficoll-Paque density gradient centrifugation. Progressor patients were defined as those initially diagnosed with Graves' hyperthyroidism in whom ophthalmopathy developed during follow-up. Trizol reagent was used to extract total RNA, and RNA quality was then checked on an Agilent 2100 Bioanalyzer. The germline V gene (reference sequence) gives CDR1 as GTSNPN and CDR2 as SVGIG. For this chain, trimming is 3 bases at the V end and 8 bases at the J end, and the number of junction bases without a gene match is 4. Taken from cysteine to phenylalanine, the CDR3 has 13 residues. Only the CDR3 DNA is retained, 39 bases long and in frame from the first base.

TCR beta CDR3 regions were amplified from RNA transcripts. The first round of RT-PCR for the TCR CDR3 was performed with the HTBI primer set and the Qiagen OneStep RT-PCR kit. The libraries were constructed in a second round of multiplex PCR and then size-selected and purified. Sequencing of the libraries was done on an Illumina HiSeq2000 using paired-end 100 bp reads. The source study handled its data this way. SOAPnuke was used to process the raw data, removing reads that contained adapters or uncalled bases, had a mean Phred below 15, or lacked an exact match to the constant primer or identifier. COPE v1.2.5 was used to merge high-quality paired reads, and clonotypes were defined as unique nucleotide sequences. MiTCR v1.1 was used to align the clonotypes against IMGT TRBV, TRBD and TRBJ reference segments. Only V-J combinations with frequency above 0.0001, covering about 99% of repertoires, were analysed. A TCS score was defined as the ratio between F50 (clonal expansion) and ExV (chaos), using BLOSUM62-based TCRdist between CDR3 peptides within each V-J. Welch's t-statistics and random forest reduced 500 to 650 V-J features to about 13, which were used in a naive Bayes classifier (R e1071). Using fastp trimming at Q25 and MiXCR clonotype assembly, TCRdb reanalyzed the public sequencing data and kept in-frame beta chains. Rows with one shared CDR3 protein collapse into an entry with the most common genes and DNA. The V and J calls were determined by TCRdb, not by the authors. The sample table records 350,000 to 450,000 distinct CDR3 sequences; roughly a sixth of these occur just once. In total, the top ten clones hold about a third of the sample.

This clonotype has at least ten counts. Its antigen is not yet known. Per-base qualities were not stored, and no clone one base away is much larger. Sequenced material: blood. Recombination linked TRBV30 to TRBJ1-4, and 9 junctional nucleotides match TRBD1. The sequence derives from a woman in her twenties or thirties with Graves' hyperthyroidism that later progressed to Graves' ophthalmopathy. The CDR3 reads as follows: CAWSTGGLEKLFF. The DNA is TGTGCCTGGAGCACAGGGGGCTTGGAAAAACTGTTTTTT.